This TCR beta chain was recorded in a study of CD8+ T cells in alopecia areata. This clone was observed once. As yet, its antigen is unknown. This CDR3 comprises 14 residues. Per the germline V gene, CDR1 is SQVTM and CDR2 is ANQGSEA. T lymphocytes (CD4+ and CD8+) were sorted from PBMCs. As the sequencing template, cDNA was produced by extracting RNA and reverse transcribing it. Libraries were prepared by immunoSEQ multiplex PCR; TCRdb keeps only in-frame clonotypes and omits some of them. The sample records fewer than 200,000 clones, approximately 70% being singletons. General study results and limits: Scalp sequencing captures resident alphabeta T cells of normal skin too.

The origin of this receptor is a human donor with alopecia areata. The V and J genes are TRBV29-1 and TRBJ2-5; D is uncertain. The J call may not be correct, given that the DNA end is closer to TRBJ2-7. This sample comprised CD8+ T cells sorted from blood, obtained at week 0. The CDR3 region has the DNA TGCAGCGTGGACGCAGACGGCATCGGCGACGAGCAGTACTTC. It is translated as CSVDADGIGDEQYF.